Sequencing of this T cell receptor beta chain was carried out in a study of CXCR3-negative and CXCR3-positive naive CD8 T cells. The TRB cDNA libraries were prepared by 5' RACE with UMI labels. TCRdb reanalyzed the 5' RACE reads, giving one entry per CDR3 protein sequence and no DNA. The sample includes 55,000 to 65,000 distinct CDR3 sequences. On this clonotype itself: What it recognizes is unknown.

Study-wide results and caveats: Higher TRB CDR3 hydrophobicity marked CXCR3-positive naive cells relative to CXCR3-negative naive cells.

The CDR3 runs to 15 residues. Germline CDR1 MDHEN, CDR2 SYDVKM. This receptor was identified in a human donor in good health. Some clones in this sample may be carry-over from other donors' samples. The sequenced sample was naive CXCR3+ CD8+ T cells from blood. Documented subset: CD45RO-CCR7+CD27+CD95- naive CD8+ T cells expressing CXCR3 (TNR3+). The V and J genes are TRBV28 and TRBJ2-7; TCRdb's D call, TRBD1, is unchecked because there is no DNA. Here the CDR3 reads CASSLRDRATYEQYF.